The TCR beta chain described here comes from a study of cytomegalovirus exposure and HLA in healthy donors. Use of 60 Vbeta and 13 Jbeta primers characterized the PCR. Only in-frame clones appear in the TCRdb table, and some are missing; sequencing was by immunoSEQ multiplex PCR. The table counts some 200,000 clones; over 0.95% lies in the top ten. Overall study findings and caveats: Certain sequence variants were highly shared and formed a cluster, and this cluster was likely a sequencing artifact.

Points on this clone: Its antigen is currently unknown.

Source material: PBMCs. This clonotype was sampled from a girl aged 2 to 10 in good health and CMV-seropositive.

CDR3 sequence (DNA): TGTGCCAGCACTCCCCCAGCGGGAGGGCCGAACACCGGGGAGCTGTTTTTT. This codes for CASTPPAGGPNTGELFF. The gene calls are TRBV2 and TRBJ2-2, with 10 bases aligning to TRBD2. The CDR3 is made up of 17 amino acids. Germline assignment: CDR1 SNHLY and CDR2 FYNNEI. Trimming took 7 bases from V and 0 from J; bases not matched to a gene: 8.